This T cell receptor (beta chain) comes out of a study of blood T cells in healthy people across ages. A second 7 to 11 cycle PCR used barcoded and J-beta primers. Per sample, CDR3-containing paired-end reads numbered at least 2.5 million. TCRdb re-derived calls from the 5' RACE reads in MiXCR, one entry per CDR3 protein. The data hold around 790,000 distinct CDR3 sequences, with under 45% observed a single time. Remarks on this clonotype: Its matching antigen is unknown.

The study, taken as a whole, reports: Long-lived and aged donors differed, with more naive CD4+ cells and higher diversity in the long-lived.

The CDR3 sequence is 13 residues long. Losses at the gene ends were 4 bases for V and 2 bases for J; bases not matched to a gene: 2. CDR1 and CDR2 (germline): MNHEY, SMNVEV (reference sequence). This receptor was taken from a man between 60 and 75 years old in good health. The V call is TRBV27, the J call TRBJ2-7; 7 bases are shared with TRBD2. Sequencing was carried out using blood. CDR3 in amino acids: CASSWRGTYEQYF. The CDR3 region has the DNA TGTGCCAGCAGTTGGCGGGGGACCTACGAGCAGTACTTC.